Sequencing of this T cell receptor (beta chain) was carried out in a study of regulatory T cells in long-lasting Graves disease. Notes on the study in general: Persistent disease favored TRBV28, TRBJ1-2 and TRBJ2-5.

Arm-PCR of CDR3 regions and iRepertoire HTBI primers were the basis on which TCR beta libraries were built. Each CDR3 protein gets one entry after TCRdb re-called the multiplex PCR reads with MiXCR. The sample consists of more than 300,000 distinct CDR3 sequences, 15% to 20% of them appearing once. Specified time point: newly diagnosed GD, antithyroid drugs for less than 3 months. The TCR library was prepared using RNA isolated from PBMCs. CDR1 is SEHNR and CDR2 is FQNEAQ in the germline V gene (reference sequence). The CDR3 runs 16 residues. Trimming took 2 bases from V and 2 from J, leaving 13 bases between them. This clonotype was counted ten times or more. Its matching antigen is unknown. The same data also contributed to another study, on T cells in Graves' hyperthyroidism and ophthalmopathy.

This sequence joins TRBV7-9 and TRBJ1-5; D remains unclear. The clonotype was recovered from a woman younger than 35 with Graves disease. The sequenced sample was peripheral blood mononuclear cells (PBMCs), obtained at new diagnosis, from a patient treated with antithyroid drugs. The CDR3 DNA follows: TGTGCCAGCAGCTTATCCAACGGGGAGGGCAATCAGCCCCAGCATTTT. It translates to CASSLSNGEGNQPQHF.